The entry that follows covers one T cell receptor (beta chain) sequence. The target antigen is unknown. The junction does not match germline at one end; this may be a read error. Each sample provided at least 5 micrograms of extracted total RNA. This sample is drawn from a study of blood T cells in healthy people across ages. General study findings and limits: Aged donors had fewer naive CD4+ cells and lower diversity than long-lived donors.

PCR was performed a second time for about 7 to 11 cycles using a sample-barcoded 5' primer and a J-beta primer mix. Each cDNA molecule was tagged by a template-switch adaptor with 12 random nucleotides. Via MiXCR, TCRdb re-called the 5' RACE reads, giving one row per CDR3 protein. The sample shows 550,000 to 750,000 distinct CDR3 sequences, more than 20% of them seen only once. The source material was blood. This clonotype was sampled from a man in his 70s in good health.

The CDR3 region is CASSDLAGQDF. The DNA of the CDR3 is TGTGCCAGCAGTGATCTAGCGGGCCAGGACTTC. The rearrangement uses TRBV2 and TRBJ2-5, with 8 bases identical to TRBD2. Germline values: CDR1 SNHLY, CDR2 FYNNEI. The CDR3 sequence is 11 residues long. Full variable domain (rest looked up from reference TRBV2 and TRBJ2-5): EPEVTQTPSHQVTQMGQEVILRCVPISNHLYFYWYRQILGQKVEFLVSFYNNEISEKSEIFDDQFSVERPDGSNFTLKIRSTKLEDSAMYFCASSDLAGQDFGPGTRLLVL.